This record concerns one T cell receptor beta chain sequence. Its target antigen remains unknown. Per-base qualities were not stored, and no clone one base away is much larger. This specimen belongs to a study of OX40 agonist ivuxolimab in advanced cancers. Regarding the research as a whole: Ivuxolimab, which targeted the costimulatory receptor OX40 (CD134), was an agonistic, fully human IgG2 monoclonal antibody. Partial responses occurred in three dose-escalation patients, of whom one had hepatocellular carcinoma and two had cutaneous melanoma. The dose-escalation cohort was 82.7% male with a mean age of around 62 years, ranging from 23 to 79. The point of sequencing TCRbeta in the periphery was to test whether ivuxolimab changed TCR sequence diversity and drove clonal T-cell expansion. The paper covers the monotherapy dose-escalation part of the phase I ivuxolimab trial, which included N ≈ 50 patients. Among the approximately 50 dose-escalation patients, about 20 had hepatocellular carcinoma, 15 or so melanoma, 9 renal cell carcinoma and 9 head and neck cancer. Intravenous ivuxolimab was administered to patients every 2 weeks at six dose levels: 0.01, 0.1, 0.3, 1.5, 3 and 10 mg/kg. Prior anti-PD-1, anti-PD-L1 or anti-CTLA-4 therapy was permitted, and approximately 41% of dose-escalation patients had received checkpoint inhibitors.

Study-wide findings and limitations: At doses of 0.1 to 3.0 mg/kg, clonal expansion of both CD4+ and CD8+ blood T cells was observed from baseline to week 6. Which antigens the clonally expanded peripheral T cells were specific for was not determined. Partial responders in the 0.1-3.0 mg/kg groups had among the lowest normalized peripheral clonal expansion, especially among CD8+ T cells. On average, CD8+ T cells showed more expanded clones than CD4+ T cells after ivuxolimab. Low levels of normalized T-cell clonal expansion were also seen in some nonresponding patients.

Patients with a history of autoimmune disease or receiving systemic immunosuppression were excluded from the trial. Peripheral blood for TCR sequencing was collected from all dose cohorts at baseline, on cycle 4 day 1, and on cycle 7 day 1. The samples were drawn from a first-in-human, open-label, multicenter phase I dose-escalation trial of ivuxolimab. Adults with locally advanced or metastatic head and neck squamous cell, hepatocellular, melanoma or renal cell carcinoma were enrolled in the trial. Before TCR sequencing, CD4+ and CD8+ T cells were separately sorted from peripheral blood. V and J lose 4 bases and 1 base, and a span of 13 bases separates them. Including the terminal cysteine and phenylalanine, the CDR3 comprises 14 residues. Only CDR3 DNA is held: 42 bases, read in frame from base 1. The germline V gene gives CDR1 as SQVTM and CDR2 as ANQGSEA. Genomic DNA was extracted from sorted cells for sequencing of the TCRbeta CDR3 region. The immunoSEQ Assay was used for sequencing of TCRbeta CDR3 regions. The immuneACCESS repertoire file appears here via TCRdb, limited to in-frame rearrangements. These files lack a portion of the clones; in checked studies, under half of the deficit traces to unresolved V genes, and the cause of the others is not known. The sample table records 55,000 to 70,000 clones; around 83% of these occur just once. In total, the top ten clones hold roughly 2.3% of the sample.

Sequencing was performed on CD4+ or CD8+ T cells sorted from blood, taken in a trial of the OX40 agonist ivuxolimab. The chain is assembled from TRBV29-1 and TRBJ2-5; matching of 6 bases hints at TRBD2 as the D gene. The receptor was isolated from an adult with an advanced solid tumor such as melanoma, head and neck, liver or kidney cancer. The CDR3: CSVAVVGGQETQYF. The DNA sequence is given as TGCAGCGTTGCGGTGGTGGGAGGCCAAGAGACCCAGTACTTC.